This passage covers 22 T cell receptor beta chains from one sample sequenced in a study of lymphopenia after photon versus proton radiotherapy. The repertoire was sequenced with immunoSEQ multiplex PCR; TCRdb's copy has only in-frame clones and lacks some. The sample contains around 12,000 clones, 88% of which appear only once. Sequencing was performed on peripheral blood, taken from a patient treated with photon-based radiotherapy. The origin of the receptors is a man between 60 and 75 years old with pancreatic cancer.

This chain uses TRBV9 with TRBJ1-5, with TRBD1 matching 8 bases. The germline V gene has CDR1 SGDLS and CDR2 YYNGEE. CDR3 length: 13 residues. Losses at the gene ends were 7 bases for V and 6 bases for J; bases not matched to a gene: 6. CDR3 DNA: TGTGCCAGCGGGGCAGGGGGCTTTCAGCCCCAGCATTTT. It specifies CASGAGGFQPQHF.

This chain connects TRBV2 to TRBJ1-5, with a weak D call TRBD1 (5 bases). Trimming took 4 bases from V and 0 from J, leaving 13 bases between them. The CDR3 length is 16 residues. Germline values: CDR1 SNHLY, CDR2 FYNNEI. The CDR3 DNA sequence: TGTGCCAGCAGTGTCGGGGGAGGAGGTAGCAATCAGCCCCAGCATTTT. Translated, it gives CASSVGGGGSNQPQHF. Based on the CDR3 plus reference TRBV2 and TRBJ1-5, the full variable domain is EPEVTQTPSHQVTQMGQEVILRCVPISNHLYFYWYRQILGQKVEFLVSFYNNEISEKSEIFDDQFSVERPDGSNFTLKIRSTKLEDSAMYFCASSVGGGGSNQPQHFGDGTRLSIL.

V usage is TRBV10-3 and J usage is TRBJ2-7; D is possibly TRBD1 (6 bases). The germline CDR1 and CDR2 sequences are ENHRY and SYGVKD. The V end was cut by 1 base, the J end by 2 bases, with 15 bases between. CDR3 length equals 16 residues. The CDR3 sequence is CAISEFSRGNPYEQYF. The CDR3 DNA reads as TGTGCCATCAGTGAGTTTTCCAGGGGAAACCCCTACGAGCAGTACTTC.

The chain couples TRBV4-2 to TRBJ1-4, with a weak D call TRBD1 (6 bases). The V end was cut by 3 bases, the J end by 6 bases, with 17 bases between. The CDR3 contains 16 residues. Germline V gene data show CDR1 as LGHNA and CDR2 as YNFKEQ. CDR3 loop: CASSHPSAKGDEKLFF. CDR3 nucleotides: TGTGCCAGCAGCCATCCGTCGGCGAAGGGGGATGAAAAACTGTTTTTT.

The chain is built from TRBV28 and TRBJ1-1; 9 nucleotides match TRBD1. CDR1 is MDHEN, CDR2 SYDVKM, per germline. The V gene end was trimmed by 6 bases and the J gene end by 11 bases; junction bases not matched to a gene: 7. The CDR3 has 12 amino acids. The CDR3 coding sequence is TGTGCCAGCAGACTACAGGGGGCGAATGCTTTCTTT. Residues: CASRLQGANAFF.

The V gene is TRBV21-1, the J gene TRBJ2-5; the D call in the table, TRBD1, was not verified against the DNA. TRBV21-1 has pseudogene status. The CDR3 spans 19 residues. Here the CDR3 reads CASSKERRCLDRRQETQYF. The CDR3 coding sequence is TGTGCCAGCAGCAAAGAACGTAGGTGCTTGGACAGGAGACAAGAGACCCAGTACTTC.

DNA of the CDR3: TGTGCCAGCAGCCTAGGGTTTGGCACTGAAGCTTTCTTT. It yields the protein CASSLGFGTEAFF. The gene calls are TRBV11-3 and TRBJ1-1; D is uncertain. In germline, CDR1 is SGHNT, CDR2 YENEEA. The V end lost 5 bases, the J end lost 4 bases, and 11 bases lay between the germline ends. The CDR3 length is 13 residues.

This chain connects TRBV9 to TRBJ1-2, with D uncertain. The CDR3 spans 16 residues. Trimming took 2 bases from V and 7 from J, leaving 21 bases between them. CDR1 is SGDLS, CDR2 YYNGEE, per germline. This chain's CDR3 is CASSVFNYSLSSGYTF. CDR3 DNA: TGTGCCAGCAGCGTTTTTAATTACAGCCTATCGTCTGGCTACACCTTC.

The CDR3 reads CASTGGANNSPLHF. Written as DNA, the CDR3 is TGTGCCAGTACGGGGGGCGCGAATAATTCACCCCTCCACTTT. This chain connects TRBV19 to TRBJ1-6; D possibly corresponds to TRBD1 (6 bases). V lost 7 bases, J lost 5 bases, and 12 bases lay in between. Germline-derived CDR1 and CDR2 are LNHDA and SQIVND (reference sequence). The CDR3 covers 14 residues.

The chain has TRBV6-1 and TRBJ1-3; D gene unclear. Trimming removed 4 bases from V and 0 bases from J, with 19 bases in between. The CDR3 has 18 residues. Germline lookup yields CDR1 MNHNS and CDR2 SASEGT. The CDR3 DNA is TGTGCCAGCAGTGCAGATTGGGGTTTAATCATCTCTGGAAACACCATATATTTT. Translated: CASSADWGLIISGNTIYF.

The V call is TRBV9, the J call TRBJ2-2; perhaps TRBD1 as D (6 bases). The length of the CDR3 is 16 residues. V lost 0 bases and J lost 5, with 14 bases in between. Per the germline V gene, CDR1 is SGDLS and CDR2 is YYNGEE. The CDR3 bases are TGTGCCAGCAGCGTAGAAGTTACAGGGTTAACCGGGGAGCTGTTTTTT. Translation: CASSVEVTGLTGELFF.

This clone was observed once. This sequence joins TRBV5-1 and TRBJ1-1; D remains unclear. The CDR3 extends over 14 amino acids. Trimming cost V 4 bases and J 3 bases, with 13 bases left between them. Per the germline V gene, CDR1 is SGHRS and CDR2 is YFSETQ. The CDR3 bases are TGCGCCAGCAGCGAACGGCCCGGGGACACTGAAGCTTTCTTT. This encodes CASSERPGDTEAFF. Complete variable domain (other parts from reference TRBV5-1 and TRBJ1-1): KAGVTQTPRYLIKTRGQQVTLSCSPISGHRSVSWYQQTPGQGLQFLFEYFSETQRNKGNFPGRFSGRQFSNSRSEMNVSTLELGDSALYLCASSERPGDTEAFFGQGTRLTVV.

The rearrangement uses TRBV10-1 and TRBJ2-7, with TRBD1 as a possible D gene (6 bases). In germline, CDR1 is WNHNN, CDR2 SYGVQD (reference sequence). V lost 0 bases and J lost 5, with 17 bases in between. This CDR3 is built from 16 residues. DNA for the CDR3: TGCGCCAGCAGTGAGTCGATTGGTCAGGGGTTCGACGAGCAGTACTTC. This translates into CASSESIGQGFDEQYF.

The chain combines TRBV5-6 with TRBJ1-2; TRBD1 might be the D (6 bases). Looked up from germline, CDR1 is SGHDT and CDR2 is YYEEEE. There are 16 residues in the CDR3. The V and J ends lost 5 bases and 3 bases respectively, with 20 bases between them. The DNA for the CDR3 is TGTGCCAGCAGTCGGACAGTACCGGACCTCCACTATGGCTACACCTTC. Translating it yields CASSRTVPDLHYGYTF.

The V call is TRBV5-5, the J call TRBJ2-7, with 8 bases matching TRBD2. Germline lookup yields CDR1 SGHKS and CDR2 YYEKEE (reference sequence). V was pared by 6 bases and J by 5 bases, with 10 bases of the junction left unmatched. The CDR3 contains 14 residues. The CDR3 region has the DNA TGTGCCAGCACCGCGGGGGGCCCTCCACACGAGCAGTACTTC. Translation gives CASTAGGPPHEQYF.

V is TRBV30 and J is TRBJ1-4; perhaps TRBD1 as D (6 bases). V was cut by 3 bases and J by 8 bases, with 16 bases left in between. The germline V gene has CDR1 GTSNPN and CDR2 SVGIG (reference sequence). This CDR3 is built from 14 residues. CDR3 sequence (DNA): TGTGCCTGGAGCCCCACAGGGTTATACGAAAAACTGTTTTTT. This gives the protein CAWSPTGLYEKLFF.

The chain links TRBV5-6 to TRBJ2-3, with TRBD2 identical over 13 bases. This CDR3 spans 19 amino acids. Trimming cost V 4 bases and J 5 bases; bases outside gene matches: 16. Looked up from germline, CDR1 is SGHDT and CDR2 is YYEEEE. The CDR3 is CASSGTGLAGTFAEDTQYF. The CDR3 DNA is TGTGCCAGCAGCGGAACGGGACTAGCGGGGACGTTCGCGGAAGATACGCAGTATTTT. The whole variable domain, filled in from reference TRBV5-6 and TRBJ2-3, reads DAGVTQSPTHLIKTRGQQVTLRCSPKSGHDTVSWYQQALGQGPQFIFQYYEEEERQRGNFPDRFSGHQFPNYSSELNVNALLLGDSALYLCASSGTGLAGTFAEDTQYFGPGTRLTVL.

In DNA, the CDR3 is TGCAGCGCCAAGAGGGACAGTACTTCCTACGAGCAGTACTTC. Translating it yields CSAKRDSTSYEQYF. The rearrangement links TRBV29-1 to TRBJ2-7; 7 bases line up with TRBD1. This CDR3 has 14 residues. Germline CDR1 is SQVTM and CDR2 is ANQGSEA. Trimming at V came to 7 bases and at J to 1 base, leaving 10 bases not matched to a gene.

This chain links TRBV9 with TRBJ1-1; 7 bases are shared with TRBD1. V was pared by 4 bases and J by 4 bases, with 7 bases of the junction left unmatched. The CDR3 sequence is 14 residues long. CDR1 is SGDLS and CDR2 is YYNGEE in the germline V gene. In DNA form, the CDR3 reads TGTGCCAGCAGCCCGCTGACAGGGCGCACTGAAGCTTTCTTT. Translation: CASSPLTGRTEAFF.

Regarding this clone: One junction end does not reproduce the germline sequence, and a read error may be involved. The rearrangement uses TRBV10-2 and TRBJ1-1; 7 bases are a match to TRBD1. There are 14 residues in the CDR3. Germline lookup yields CDR1 WSHSY and CDR2 SAAADI. Written as DNA, the CDR3 is TGTGCCAGCAGTTACTCGACAGGGATAGCTGAAGCTTTCTTT. This sequence encodes CASSYSTGIAEAFF.

The rearrangement uses TRBV29-1 and TRBJ2-7; 10 bases map to TRBD1. Germline CDR1 reads SQVTM; CDR2 reads ANQGSEA. The CDR3 extends over 13 amino acids. J lost 5 bases, V lost 5 bases, and 6 bases had no gene match. CDR3: CSVRDRGLNEQYF. CDR3 DNA sequence: TGCAGCGTTAGGGACAGGGGTCTGAACGAGCAGTACTTC.

V and J are TRBV6-5 and TRBJ2-5; 7 positions match TRBD2. The CDR3 spans 15 residues. Germline V CDR1 and CDR2: MNHEY, SVGAGI. The trim removed 2 bases at V and 5 bases at J, leaving 8 bases unmatched. In DNA, the CDR3 is TGTGCCAGCAGTTACGACCTAGCGGCGGGGGAGACCCAGTACTTC. Its protein product is CASSYDLAAGETQYF.